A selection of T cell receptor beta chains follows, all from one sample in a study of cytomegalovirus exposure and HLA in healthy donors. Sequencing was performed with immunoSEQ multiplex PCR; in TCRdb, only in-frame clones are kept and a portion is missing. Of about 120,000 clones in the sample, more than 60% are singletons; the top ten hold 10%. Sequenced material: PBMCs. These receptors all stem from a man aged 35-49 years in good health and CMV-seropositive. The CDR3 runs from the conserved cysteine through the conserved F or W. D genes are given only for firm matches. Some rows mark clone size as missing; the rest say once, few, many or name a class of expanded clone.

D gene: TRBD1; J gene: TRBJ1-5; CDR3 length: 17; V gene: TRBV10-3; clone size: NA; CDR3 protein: CAISGRDRRYSNQPQHF; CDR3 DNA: TGTGCCATCAGTGGCCGGGACAGAAGATATAGCAATCAGCCCCAGCATTTT
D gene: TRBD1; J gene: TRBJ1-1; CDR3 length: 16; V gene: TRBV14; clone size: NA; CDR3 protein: CASSRFTQGANSEAFF; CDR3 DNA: TGTGCCAGCAGCCGATTTACCCAGGGGGCGAATAGTGAAGCTTTCTTT
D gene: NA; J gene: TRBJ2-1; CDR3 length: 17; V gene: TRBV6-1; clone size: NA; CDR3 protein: CASSVFPVGSSYNEQFF; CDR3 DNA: TGTGCCAGCAGTGTTTTCCCCGTAGGGAGCTCCTACAATGAGCAGTTCTTC
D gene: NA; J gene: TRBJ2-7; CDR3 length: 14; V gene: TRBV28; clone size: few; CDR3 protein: CASSLARSPHEQYF; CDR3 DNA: TGTGCCAGCAGTTTAGCCCGGAGTCCCCACGAGCAGTACTTC
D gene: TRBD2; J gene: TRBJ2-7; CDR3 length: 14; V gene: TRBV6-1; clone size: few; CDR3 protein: CASRFQGGSYEQYF; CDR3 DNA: TGTGCCAGCAGGTTCCAGGGAGGGAGCTACGAGCAGTACTTC
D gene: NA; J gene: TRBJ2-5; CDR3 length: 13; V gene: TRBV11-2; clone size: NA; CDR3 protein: CASSYLIVETQYF; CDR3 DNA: TGTGCCAGCAGCTATTTAATCGTAGAGACCCAGTACTTC
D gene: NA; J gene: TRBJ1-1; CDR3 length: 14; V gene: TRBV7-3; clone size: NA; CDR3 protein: CASSSQGTNTEAFF; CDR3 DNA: TGTGCCAGCAGCTCACAGGGAACGAACACTGAAGCTTTCTTT
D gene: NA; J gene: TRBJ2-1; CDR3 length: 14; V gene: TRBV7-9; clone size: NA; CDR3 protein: CASSYPGGRNEQFF; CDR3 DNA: TGTGCCAGCAGCTACCCCGGGGGTAGAAATGAGCAGTTCTTC
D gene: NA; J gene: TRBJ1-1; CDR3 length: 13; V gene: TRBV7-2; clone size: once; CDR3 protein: CASSPQTVNEAFF; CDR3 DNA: TGTGCCAGCAGCCCTCAGACAGTGAACGAAGCTTTCTTT
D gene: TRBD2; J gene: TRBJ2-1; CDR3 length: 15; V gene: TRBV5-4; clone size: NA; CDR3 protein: CASSLERGSYNEQFF; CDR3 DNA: TGTGCCAGCAGCTTGGAGCGGGGCTCCTACAATGAGCAGTTCTTC
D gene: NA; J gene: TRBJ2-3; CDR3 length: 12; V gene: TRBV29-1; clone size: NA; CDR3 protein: CSVDPSTDTQYF; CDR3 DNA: TGCAGCGTTGACCCTAGCACAGATACGCAGTATTTT
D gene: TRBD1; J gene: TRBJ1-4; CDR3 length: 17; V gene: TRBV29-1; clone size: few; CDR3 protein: CSVSPGQRPTVTEKLFF; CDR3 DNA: TGCAGCGTTTCTCCGGGACAGCGACCTACGGTCACTGAAAAACTGTTTTTT
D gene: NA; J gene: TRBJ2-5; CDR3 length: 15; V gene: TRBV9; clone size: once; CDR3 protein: CASSALGGGTKTQYF; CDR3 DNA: TGTGCCAGCAGCGCCCTAGGAGGAGGAACAAAGACCCAGTACTTC
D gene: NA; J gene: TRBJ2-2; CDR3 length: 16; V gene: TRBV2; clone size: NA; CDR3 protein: CARAKGAGSNTGELFF; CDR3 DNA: TGTGCCAGGGCCAAGGGGGCGGGGTCGAACACCGGGGAGCTGTTTTTT
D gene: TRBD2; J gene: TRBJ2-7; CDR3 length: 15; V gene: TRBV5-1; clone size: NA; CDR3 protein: CASSSLAGVTYEQYF; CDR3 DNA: TGCGCCAGCAGCTCCTTAGCGGGCGTGACCTACGAGCAGTACTTC
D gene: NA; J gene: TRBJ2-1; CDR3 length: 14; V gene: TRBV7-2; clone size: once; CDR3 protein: CASSHTSSYNEQFF; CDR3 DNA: TGTGCCAGCAGCCATACTAGCTCCTACAATGAGCAGTTCTTC
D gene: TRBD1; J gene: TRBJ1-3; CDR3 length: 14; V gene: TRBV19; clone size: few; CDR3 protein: CASRPGQGGNTIYF; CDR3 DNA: TGTGCCAGTAGGCCGGGACAGGGAGGAAACACCATATATTTT
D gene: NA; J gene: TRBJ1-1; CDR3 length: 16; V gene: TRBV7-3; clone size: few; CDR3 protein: CASSLRGPGQNTEAFF; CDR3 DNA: TGTGCCAGCAGCTTAAGGGGGCCAGGGCAGAACACTGAAGCTTTCTTT
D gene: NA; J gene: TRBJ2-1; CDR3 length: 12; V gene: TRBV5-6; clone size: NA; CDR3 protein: CASSLVGAEQFF; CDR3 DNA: TGTGCCAGCAGCTTGGTGGGGGCTGAGCAGTTCTTC
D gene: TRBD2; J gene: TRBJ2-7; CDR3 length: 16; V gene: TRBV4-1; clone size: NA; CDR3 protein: CASSQDPGLAGNEQYF; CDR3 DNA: TGCGCCAGCAGCCAAGACCCGGGACTAGCGGGAAACGAGCAGTACTTC
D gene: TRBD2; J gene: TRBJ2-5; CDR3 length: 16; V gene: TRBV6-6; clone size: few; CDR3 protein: CASAPSGASGDGTQYF; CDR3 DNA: TGTGCCAGCGCCCCATCGGGGGCTAGCGGGGATGGGACCCAGTACTTC
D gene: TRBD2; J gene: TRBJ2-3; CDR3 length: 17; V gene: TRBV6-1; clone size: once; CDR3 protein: CASSVTSGGAGPDTQYF; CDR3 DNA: TGTGCCAGCAGTGTCACTAGCGGGGGGGCCGGGCCAGATACGCAGTATTTT
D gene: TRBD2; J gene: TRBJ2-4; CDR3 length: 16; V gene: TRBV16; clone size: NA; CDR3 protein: CASSRGSGASGNIQYF; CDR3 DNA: TGTGCCAGCAGCCGGGGTAGCGGGGCGTCTGGGAACATTCAGTACTTC
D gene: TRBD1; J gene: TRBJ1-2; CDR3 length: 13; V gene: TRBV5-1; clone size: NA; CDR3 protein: CASSRTGPNGYTF; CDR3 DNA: TGCGCCAGCAGCCGGACAGGGCCAAATGGCTACACCTTC
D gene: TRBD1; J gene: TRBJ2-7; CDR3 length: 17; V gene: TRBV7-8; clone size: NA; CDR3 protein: CASSLATGGERGYEQYF; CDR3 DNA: TGTGCCAGCAGCTTAGCGACAGGGGGCGAGAGGGGCTACGAGCAGTACTTC
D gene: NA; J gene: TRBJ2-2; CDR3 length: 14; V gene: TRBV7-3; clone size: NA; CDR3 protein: CASSLTGNTGELFF; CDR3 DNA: TGTGCCAGCAGTTTGACAGGGAACACCGGGGAGCTGTTTTTT
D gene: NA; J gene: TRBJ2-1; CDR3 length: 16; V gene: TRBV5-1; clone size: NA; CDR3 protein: CASSLIPGFTYNEQFF; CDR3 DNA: TGCGCCAGCAGCTTAATCCCGGGGTTTACCTACAATGAGCAGTTCTTC
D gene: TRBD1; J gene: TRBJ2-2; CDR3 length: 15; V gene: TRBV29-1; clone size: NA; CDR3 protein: CSVGGGQGASGELFF; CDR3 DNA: TGCAGCGTTGGAGGGGGACAGGGGGCGAGCGGGGAGCTGTTTTTT
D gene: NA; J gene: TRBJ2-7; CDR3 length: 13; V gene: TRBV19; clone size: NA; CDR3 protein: CASASANGYEQYF; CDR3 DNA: TGTGCCAGTGCAAGTGCCAACGGCTACGAGCAGTACTTC
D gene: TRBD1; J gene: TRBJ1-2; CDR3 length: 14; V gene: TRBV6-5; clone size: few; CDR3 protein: CASRRGQGTYGYTF; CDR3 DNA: TGTGCCAGCAGACGAGGACAGGGGACCTATGGCTACACCTTC
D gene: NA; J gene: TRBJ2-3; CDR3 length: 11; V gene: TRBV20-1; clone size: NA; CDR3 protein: CSASRENTQYF; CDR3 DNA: TGCAGTGCTTCCAGGGAAAATACGCAGTATTTT
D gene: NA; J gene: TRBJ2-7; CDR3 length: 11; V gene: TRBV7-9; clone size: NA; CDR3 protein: CASSLAEWLYF; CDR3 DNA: TGTGCCAGCAGCTTGGCAGAATGGCTGTACTTC
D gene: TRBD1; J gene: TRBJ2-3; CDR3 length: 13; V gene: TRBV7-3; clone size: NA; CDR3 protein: CASSQTGTDTQYF; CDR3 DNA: TGTGCCAGCAGCCAGACAGGGACAGATACGCAGTATTTT
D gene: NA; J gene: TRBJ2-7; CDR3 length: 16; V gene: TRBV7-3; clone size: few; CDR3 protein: CASSPFPTAIPDEQYF; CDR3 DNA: TGTGCCAGCAGCCCCTTCCCGACAGCGATTCCCGACGAGCAGTACTTC
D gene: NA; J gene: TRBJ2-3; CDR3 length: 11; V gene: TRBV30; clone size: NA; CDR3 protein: CAWSAPNTQYF; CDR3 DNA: TGTGCCTGGAGTGCCCCAAATACGCAGTATTTT
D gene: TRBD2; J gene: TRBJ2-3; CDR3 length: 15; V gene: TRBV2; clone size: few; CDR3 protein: CASSEELAGEDTQYF; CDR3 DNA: TGTGCCAGCAGTGAAGAACTAGCGGGAGAGGATACGCAGTATTTT
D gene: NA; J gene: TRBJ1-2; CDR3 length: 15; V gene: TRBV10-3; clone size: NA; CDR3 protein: CAISESTRGAGGYTF; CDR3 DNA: TGTGCCATCAGTGAGTCGACTCGGGGGGCTGGGGGCTACACCTTC
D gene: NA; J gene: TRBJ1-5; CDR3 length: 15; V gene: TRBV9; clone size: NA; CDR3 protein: CASSVAVGRDQPQHF; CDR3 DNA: TGTGCCAGCAGCGTAGCGGTAGGGAGGGATCAGCCCCAGCATTTT
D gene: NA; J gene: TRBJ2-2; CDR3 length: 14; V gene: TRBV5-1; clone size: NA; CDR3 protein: CASSYSRNTGELFF; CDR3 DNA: TGCGCCAGCAGCTATAGTCGGAACACCGGGGAGCTGTTTTTT
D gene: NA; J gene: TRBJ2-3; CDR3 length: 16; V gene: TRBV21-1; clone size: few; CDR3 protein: CASSMEGAPSTDTQYF; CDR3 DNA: TGTGCCAGCAGCATGGAGGGGGCGCCTAGCACAGATACGCAGTATTTT
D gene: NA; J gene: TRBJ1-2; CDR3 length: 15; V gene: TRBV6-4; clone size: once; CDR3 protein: CASSRHREGNYGYTF; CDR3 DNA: TGTGCCAGCAGCCGACACAGGGAGGGTAACTATGGCTACACCTTC
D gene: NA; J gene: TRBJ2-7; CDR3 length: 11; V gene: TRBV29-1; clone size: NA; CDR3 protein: CSVGIHYEQYF; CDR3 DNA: TGCAGCGTTGGAATCCACTACGAGCAGTACTTC
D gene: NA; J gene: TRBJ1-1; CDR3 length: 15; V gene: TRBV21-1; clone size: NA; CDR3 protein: CASSKVGDRGTEAFF; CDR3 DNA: TGTGCCAGCAGCAAAGTGGGGGACAGGGGGACTGAAGCTTTCTTT
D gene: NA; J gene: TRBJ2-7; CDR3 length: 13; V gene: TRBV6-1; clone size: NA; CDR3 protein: CASNQGGEYEQYF; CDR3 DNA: TGTGCCAGCAACCAGGGGGGCGAGTACGAGCAGTACTTC
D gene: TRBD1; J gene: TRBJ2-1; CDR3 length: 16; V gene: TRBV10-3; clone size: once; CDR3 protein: CAISGDRGFVGDEQFF; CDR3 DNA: TGTGCCATCAGTGGGGACAGGGGCTTCGTCGGCGATGAGCAGTTCTTC
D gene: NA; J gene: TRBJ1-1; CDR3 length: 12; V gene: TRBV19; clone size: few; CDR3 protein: CASRQRNTEAFF; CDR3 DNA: TGTGCCAGCCGACAGAGGAACACTGAAGCTTTCTTT
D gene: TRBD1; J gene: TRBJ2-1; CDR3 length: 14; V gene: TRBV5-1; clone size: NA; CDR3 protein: CASSLAQGVGEQFF; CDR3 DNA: TGCGCCAGCAGCTTGGCCCAGGGGGTTGGCGAGCAGTTCTTC
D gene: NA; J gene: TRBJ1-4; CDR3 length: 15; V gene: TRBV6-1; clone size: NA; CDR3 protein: CASSEALTTNEKLFF; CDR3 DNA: TGTGCCAGCAGTGAAGCGCTAACAACTAATGAAAAACTGTTTTTT
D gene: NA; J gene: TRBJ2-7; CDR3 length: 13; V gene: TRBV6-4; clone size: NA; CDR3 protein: CASSPGVGYEQYF; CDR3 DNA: TGTGCCAGCAGTCCAGGGGTGGGCTACGAGCAGTACTTC
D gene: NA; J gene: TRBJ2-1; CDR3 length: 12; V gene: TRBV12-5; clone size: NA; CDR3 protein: CASGLSYNEQFF; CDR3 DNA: TGTGCTAGTGGTTTATCATACAATGAGCAGTTCTTC
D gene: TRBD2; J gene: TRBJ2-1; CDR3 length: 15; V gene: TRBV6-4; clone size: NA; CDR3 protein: CASSLTSGTYNEQFF; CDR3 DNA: TGTGCCAGCAGTTTGACTAGCGGTACCTACAATGAGCAGTTCTTC
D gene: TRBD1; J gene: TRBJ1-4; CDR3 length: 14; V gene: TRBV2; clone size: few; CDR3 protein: CASSDRTGDEKLFF; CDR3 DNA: TGTGCCAGCAGTGATAGGACAGGGGATGAAAAACTGTTTTTT
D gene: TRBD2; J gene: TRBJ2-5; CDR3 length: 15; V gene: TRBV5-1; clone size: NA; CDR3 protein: CASSGSGSGQETQYF; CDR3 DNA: TGCGCCAGCAGCGGAAGCGGGAGCGGACAAGAGACCCAGTACTTC
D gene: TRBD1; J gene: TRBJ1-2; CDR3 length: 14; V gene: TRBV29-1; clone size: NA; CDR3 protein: CSVTGVSSNYGYTF; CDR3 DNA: TGCAGCGTTACAGGGGTATCGTCTAACTATGGCTACACCTTC
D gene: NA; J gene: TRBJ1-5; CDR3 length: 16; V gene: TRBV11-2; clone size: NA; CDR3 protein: CASSFITGYSNQPQHF; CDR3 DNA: TGTGCCAGCAGCTTCATTACAGGATATAGCAATCAGCCCCAGCATTTT
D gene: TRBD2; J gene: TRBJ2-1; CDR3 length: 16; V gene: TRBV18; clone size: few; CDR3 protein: CASSQVSGLAHEEQFF; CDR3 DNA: TGTGCCAGCTCACAGGTGTCGGGACTAGCGCATGAGGAGCAGTTCTTC
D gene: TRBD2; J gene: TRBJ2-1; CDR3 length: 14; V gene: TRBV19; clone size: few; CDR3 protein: CASSLRGMGNEQFF; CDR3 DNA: TGTGCCAGTAGTTTGCGGGGGATGGGGAATGAGCAGTTCTTC
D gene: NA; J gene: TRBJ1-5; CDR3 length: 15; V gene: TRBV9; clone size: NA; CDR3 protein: CASSVDFRGNQPQHF; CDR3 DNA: TGTGCCAGCAGCGTAGACTTCAGGGGCAATCAGCCCCAGCATTTT
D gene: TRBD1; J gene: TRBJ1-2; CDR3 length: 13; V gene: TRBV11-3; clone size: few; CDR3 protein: CASSRTGGDGYTF; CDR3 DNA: TGTGCCAGCAGCCGGACAGGGGGCGATGGCTACACCTTC